This TCR beta chain was identified in a study of beta chain features in type 1 diabetes. The overall study: Investigators examined some 100 million sorted cells across all samples. Study-level results: Type 1 diabetes patients had VDJ junctions that carried fewer insertions and more deletions.

Notes on this clone: Its specificity is unknown.

What was sequenced were expressed TCRB transcripts, since all of the isolated RNA had been reverse transcribed. Repertoires were generated with immunoSEQ multiplex PCR, while TCRdb's copy carries only in-frame clones and drops some. The sample consists of 130,000 to 150,000 clones, less than 11% of them appearing once. Source material: naive CD4+ T cells from blood. The clonotype originates from a young man in good health.

This CDR3 is CASSLVGGAEQYF. CDR3 bases: TGTGCCAGCAGCTTAGTAGGTGGAGCCGAGCAGTACTTC. The rearrangement uses TRBV7-9 and TRBJ2-7, with D unresolved. V lost 1 base and J 6 bases, leaving 10 bases between the germline ends. The CDR3 has 13 residues. Germline CDR1 reads SEHNR; CDR2 reads FQNEAQ (reference sequence).